What follows are 21 T cell receptor beta chains derived from one specimen sequenced in a study of T-cell reconstitution after alpha-beta-depleted transplantation in children. Unique molecular identifiers were incorporated when the TCRbeta library was constructed. TCRdb passed the PCR reads through MiXCR, listing each CDR3 protein once. The data hold some 440,000 distinct CDR3 sequences, with about a sixth observed a single time. Sample: PBMCs, mostly from graft donor cells, taken 360 days after TCRalphabeta/CD19-depleted stem cell transplant. The source of these receptors is a boy in the first two years of life who had a stem cell transplant for Wiskott-Aldrich syndrome, so the T cells may come from the graft donor.

The table lists this clonotype with many counts. The genes are TRBV24-1 and TRBJ2-1, with TRBD2 matching over 10 bases. This CDR3 spans 16 amino acids. Germline assignment: CDR1 KGHDR and CDR2 SFDVKD. With V trimmed by 2 bases and J by 3 bases, 3 bases remained unmatched. The DNA for the CDR3 is TGTGCCACCAGTGATTCCCTAGCGGGGGACTACAATGAGCAGTTCTTC. Translating it yields CATSDSLAGDYNEQFF.

This clonotype occurred a few times. This chain links TRBV6-1 with TRBJ2-5; maybe TRBD1 (5 bases). The germline CDR1 and CDR2 sequences are MNHNS and SASEGT. The CDR3 sequence is 13 residues long. V was clipped by 6 bases and J by 5 bases, with 13 bases between them. The chain's CDR3 is CASRGVGLETQYF. CDR3 sequence (DNA): TGTGCCAGCAGAGGGGTGGGGTTGGAGACCCAGTACTTC.

The V gene is TRBV5-1, the J gene TRBJ2-1; D possibly corresponds to TRBD2 (6 bases). Trimming stripped 0 bases from V and 2 bases from J, with 9 bases between. Germline CDR1 and CDR2: SGHRS and YFSETQ. This CDR3 region has 15 residues. The CDR3 nucleotides are TGCGCCAGCAGCTTGGACGGGGGTACCTACAATGAGCAGTTCTTC. It encodes CASSLDGGTYNEQFF.

This clonotype has more than one count but fewer than ten. The rearrangement uses TRBV20-1 and TRBJ1-1, with TRBD1 as a possible D gene (5 bases). Germline V lookup: CDR1 DFQATT, CDR2 SNEGSKA (reference sequence). Trimming pared 7 bases from V and 0 bases from J, leaving 9 bases between. This CDR3 is built from 12 residues. The chain's CDR3 is CSGGGVNTEAFF. The CDR3 DNA reads as TGCAGTGGGGGAGGGGTGAACACTGAAGCTTTCTTT.

This clonotype turned up a few times. The chain links TRBV15 to TRBJ2-7, with 7 bases fitting TRBD2. Losses at the gene ends were 5 bases for V and 1 base for J; bases not matched to a gene: 14. The CDR3 consists of 17 residues. The germline V gene encodes CDR1 LNHNV and CDR2 YYDKDF (reference sequence). The CDR3 region has the DNA TGTGCCACCAGCGGTTACCTAGTGGACGGGAGGTCCTACGAGCAGTACTTC. Translation gives CATSGYLVDGRSYEQYF.

This clonotype was picked up a small number of times. The chain joins TRBV10-1 to TRBJ2-7; possible D gene TRBD2, 6 bases. CDR1 is WNHNN, CDR2 SYGVQD, per germline (reference sequence). V was clipped by 11 bases and J by 0 bases, with 23 bases between them. This CDR3 contains 16 residues. DNA of the CDR3: TGCGCCCTTCTTGGAAGGACTAAGGGATACTCCTACGAGCAGTACTTC. Translation: CALLGRTKGYSYEQYF.

In this sample, this clonotype turned up a few times. The chain is built from TRBV29-1 and TRBJ1-3; D is uncertain. V dropped 3 bases and J dropped 2 bases, with 2 bases sitting between them. The CDR3 has 11 amino acids. Germline assignment: CDR1 SQVTM and CDR2 ANQGSEA. This CDR3 reads CSVDAGNTIYF. The CDR3 bases are TGCAGCGTTGACGCTGGAAACACCATATATTTT.

This sequence joins TRBV19 and TRBJ2-1; 12 positions match TRBD2. The V gene's germline CDR1 is LNHDA and CDR2 SQIVND (reference sequence). V lost 6 bases and J lost 13; bases outside the gene matches: 7. This CDR3 has 13 amino acids. CDR3 coding DNA: TGTGCCAGTAGCTGGGGACTAGCGGGCGCACAGTTCTTC. It codes for CASSWGLAGAQFF.

V usage is TRBV5-1 and J usage is TRBJ2-7, with TRBD1 identical over 7 bases. V lost 4 bases, J lost 7 bases, and 8 bases stayed unmatched. Per the germline V gene, CDR1 is SGHRS and CDR2 is YFSETQ. The CDR3 is made up of 13 amino acids. The CDR3 here is CASSIRTGGEQYF. The DNA of the CDR3 is TGCGCCAGCAGCATCCGGACAGGCGGGGAGCAGTACTTC.

This sequence joins TRBV4-3 and TRBJ2-7, with 9 bases aligning to TRBD2. CDR1 and CDR2 from the germline V gene are LGHNA and YSLEER. V was pared by 0 bases and J by 4 bases, with 7 bases of the junction left unmatched. This CDR3 is 16 amino acids long. The CDR3 is CASSQDYSSGGYEQYF. The CDR3 DNA is TGCGCCAGCAGCCAAGATTATAGTAGCGGGGGATACGAGCAGTACTTC.

This clonotype was counted only a few times. The J gene is TRBJ2-7, the V gene TRBV12-3 or TRBV12-4; 7 bases match TRBD1. V lost 6 bases, J lost 2 bases, and 13 bases stayed unmatched. The CDR3 extends over 16 amino acids. CDR3 DNA: TGTGCCAGCAGCCGCAGACAGGGCTTAATTACCTACGAGCAGTACTTC. Translated, it gives CASSRRQGLITYEQYF.

This clonotype occurred a few times. This rearrangement joins TRBV30 to TRBJ2-7; D not certain. CDR1 GTSNPN and CDR2 SVGIG come from the germline V gene (reference sequence). The CDR3 loop spans 11 amino acids. The V end was cut by 7 bases, the J end by 5 bases, with 12 bases between. CDR3 region: CASSRPDEQYF. The DNA for the CDR3 is TGTGCCTCCTCTAGGCCAGACGAGCAGTACTTC.

This clonotype came up a few times. The J gene is TRBJ2-3, the V gene TRBV12-5; the match to TRBD2 covers 12 bases. With 6 bases clipped from V and 2 bases from J, the junction kept 6 bases outside the gene matches. The CDR3 consists of 16 residues. Germline assignment: CDR1 LGHNT and CDR2 FRNRAP. Here the CDR3 DNA reads TGTGCTAGTGGCACCGGACTAGCGGGGCACACAGATACGCAGTATTTT. Its protein product is CASGTGLAGHTDTQYF. The complete variable domain, with remaining parts taken from reference TRBV12-5 and TRBJ2-3, reads DARVTQTPRHKVTEMGQEVTMRCQPILGHNTVFWYRQTMMQGLELLAYFRNRAPLDDSGMPKDRFSAEMPDATLATLKIQPSEPRDSAVYFCASGTGLAGHTDTQYFGPGTRLTVL.

In this sample, this clonotype turned up a few times. The chain employs TRBV6-5 and TRBJ1-1, with 10 bases aligning to TRBD1. From germline, CDR1 is MNHEY and CDR2 SVGAGI. The V and J ends lost 4 bases and 4 bases, in that order; junction bases with no gene match: 9. CDR3 size: 16 residues. For the CDR3, the DNA is TGTGCCAGCAGTTTGGGACAGGGGTGGATGAGCACTGAAGCTTTCTTT. Its protein is CASSLGQGWMSTEAFF.

The rearrangement links TRBV7-2 to TRBJ2-7, with TRBD1 identical over 8 bases. The CDR3 length is 16 residues. Germline CDR1 and CDR2: SGHTA and FQGNSA. The V segment lost 4 bases and the J segment 5 bases; nucleotides outside the gene matches: 13. CDR3 nucleotide sequence: TGTGCCAGCAGCTCACACCTTCGACAGGGGATCGACGAGCAGTACTTC. Protein sequence: CASSSHLRQGIDEQYF. Full variable domain (rest looked up from reference TRBV7-2 and TRBJ2-7): GAGVSQSPSNKVTEKGKDVELRCDPISGHTALYWYRQSLGQGLEFLIYFQGNSAPDKSGLPSDRFSAERTGGSVSTLTIQRTQQEDSAVYLCASSSHLRQGIDEQYFGPGTRLTVT.

This clonotype was observed at least ten times. This chain connects TRBV5-1 to TRBJ2-7, with a possible D match to TRBD1 (5 bases). Looked up from germline, CDR1 is SGHRS and CDR2 is YFSETQ. Trimming removed 5 bases at V and 2 bases at J, with 11 bases between. The CDR3 is 13 residues long. The CDR3 DNA follows: TGCGCCAGCAGGATGGACATAGCCTACGAGCAGTACTTC. The encoded protein is CASRMDIAYEQYF.

This sequence joins TRBV20-1 and TRBJ2-3; 9 nucleotides line up with TRBD2. J was trimmed by 7 bases and V by 3 bases; bases with no gene match: 11. CDR1 and CDR2 (germline): DFQATT, SNEGSKA (reference sequence). The CDR3 length is 15 residues. The DNA of the CDR3 is TGCAGTGCTAGGGACCCTAGCGGGACTCCCCATACGCAGTATTTT. Translating gives CSARDPSGTPHTQYF.

This rearrangement joins TRBV5-6 to TRBJ2-2, with 8 bases identical to TRBD2. The CDR3 totals 16 residues. With V trimmed by 5 bases and J by 0 bases, 6 bases remained unmatched. The germline V gene encodes CDR1 SGHDT and CDR2 YYEEEE. Here the CDR3 DNA reads TGTGCCAGCAGGAATCGGGGGGGTCCGAACACCGGGGAGCTGTTTTTT. Its protein is CASRNRGGPNTGELFF.

This clonotype was seen a handful of times. This chain joins TRBV7-2 and TRBJ2-1; TRBD2 aligns across 8 bases. Unmatched junction bases numbered 9, after V lost 3 bases and J lost 8 bases. The CDR3 has 15 residues. Germline V gives CDR1 SGHTA, CDR2 FQGNSA. The CDR3 reads CASSFKRETVYEQFF. CDR3 nucleotide sequence: TGTGCCAGCAGCTTCAAGCGGGAGACAGTATATGAGCAGTTCTTC.

A few counts support this clonotype. Written as DNA, the CDR3 is TGTGCCAGCAGCCCCCATCCGGGACTAGCGGGAGATGAGCAGTTCTTC. Protein: CASSPHPGLAGDEQFF. This chain uses TRBV12-3 or TRBV12-4 with TRBJ2-1; 14 positions agree with TRBD2. This CDR3 region has 16 residues. The V segment lost 6 bases and the J segment 8 bases; nucleotides outside the gene matches: 9.

This clonotype was recorded a few times. In nucleotides, the CDR3 is TGTGCCACCCACCCGGGCAGGGCGGAAAACACTGAAGCTTTCTTT. Its protein product is CATHPGRAENTEAFF. The V gene is TRBV4-2, the J gene TRBJ1-1; a weak D match, TRBD1 (5 bases). Deletions cut 10 bases from V and 2 bases from J, with 20 bases between. The CDR3 is 15 amino acids. CDR1 is LGHNA and CDR2 is YNFKEQ in the germline V gene.